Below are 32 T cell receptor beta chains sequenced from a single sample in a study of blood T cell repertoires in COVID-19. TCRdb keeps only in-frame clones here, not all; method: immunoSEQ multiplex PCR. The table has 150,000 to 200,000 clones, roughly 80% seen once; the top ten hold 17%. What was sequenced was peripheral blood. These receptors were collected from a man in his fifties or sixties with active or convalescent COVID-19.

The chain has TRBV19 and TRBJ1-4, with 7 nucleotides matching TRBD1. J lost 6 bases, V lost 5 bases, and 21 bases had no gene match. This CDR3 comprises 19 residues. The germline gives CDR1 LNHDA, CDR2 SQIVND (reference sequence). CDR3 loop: CASSLFGQAWKRIDEKLFF. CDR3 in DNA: TGTGCCAGTAGTCTCTTCGGACAGGCCTGGAAGCGGATCGATGAAAAACTGTTTTTT.

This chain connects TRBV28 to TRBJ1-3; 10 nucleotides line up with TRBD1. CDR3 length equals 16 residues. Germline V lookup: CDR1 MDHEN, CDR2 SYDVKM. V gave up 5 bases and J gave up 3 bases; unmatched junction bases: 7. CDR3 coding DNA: TGTGCCAGCAGTACCCGACAGGGGGCAGGTGGAAACACCATATATTTT. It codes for CASSTRQGAGGNTIYF.

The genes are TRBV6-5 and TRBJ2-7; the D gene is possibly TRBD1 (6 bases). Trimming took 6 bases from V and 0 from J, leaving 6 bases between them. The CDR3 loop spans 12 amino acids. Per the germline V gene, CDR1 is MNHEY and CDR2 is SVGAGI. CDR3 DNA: TGTGCCAGCAGCAGGGGCTCCTACGAGCAGTACTTC. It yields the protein CASSRGSYEQYF.

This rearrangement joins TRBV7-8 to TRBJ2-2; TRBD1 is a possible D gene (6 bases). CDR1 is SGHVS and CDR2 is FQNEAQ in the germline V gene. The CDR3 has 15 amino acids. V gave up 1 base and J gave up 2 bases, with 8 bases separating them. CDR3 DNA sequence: TGTGCCAGCAGCTTAGGCAGGGGAAACACCGGGGAGCTGTTTTTT. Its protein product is CASSLGRGNTGELFF.

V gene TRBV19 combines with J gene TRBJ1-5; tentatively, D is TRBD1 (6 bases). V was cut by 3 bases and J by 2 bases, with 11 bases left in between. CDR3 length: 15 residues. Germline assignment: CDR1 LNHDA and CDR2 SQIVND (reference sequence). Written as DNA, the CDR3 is TGTGCCAGTAGTATGGGGGGGGGCGGCAATCAGCCCCAGCATTTT. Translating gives CASSMGGGGNQPQHF.

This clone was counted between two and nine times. The CDR3, as DNA: TGTGCCAGCAGCCTGGGACTGCGCCTCTATAATTCACCCCTCCACTTT. Its translation is CASSLGLRLYNSPLHF. This chain connects TRBV7-8 to TRBJ1-6; the D gene is possibly TRBD1 (5 bases). Germline V CDR1 and CDR2: SGHVS, FQNEAQ. The V end was cut by 5 bases, the J end by 3 bases, with 14 bases between. The CDR3 runs 16 residues.

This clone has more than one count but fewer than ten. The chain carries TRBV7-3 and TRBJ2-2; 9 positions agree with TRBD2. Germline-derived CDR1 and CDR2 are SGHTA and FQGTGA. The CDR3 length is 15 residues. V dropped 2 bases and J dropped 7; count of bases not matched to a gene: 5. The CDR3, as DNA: TGTGCCAGCAGCTTACTAGCGGGGTCTGGCGGGGAGCTGTTTTTT. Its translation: CASSLLAGSGGELFF.

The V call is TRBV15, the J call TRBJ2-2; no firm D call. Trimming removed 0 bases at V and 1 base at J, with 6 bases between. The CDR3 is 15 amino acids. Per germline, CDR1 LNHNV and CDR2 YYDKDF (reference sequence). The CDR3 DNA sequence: TGTGCCACCAGCAGAGATTACAGGAACACCGGGGAGCTGTTTTTT. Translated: CATSRDYRNTGELFF.

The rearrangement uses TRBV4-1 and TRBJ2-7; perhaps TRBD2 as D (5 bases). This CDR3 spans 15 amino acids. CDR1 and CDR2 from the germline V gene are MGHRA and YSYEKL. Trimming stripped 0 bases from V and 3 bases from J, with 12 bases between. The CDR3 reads CASSQERYGLYEQYF. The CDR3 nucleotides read TGCGCCAGCAGCCAAGAACGATACGGACTCTACGAGCAGTACTTC.

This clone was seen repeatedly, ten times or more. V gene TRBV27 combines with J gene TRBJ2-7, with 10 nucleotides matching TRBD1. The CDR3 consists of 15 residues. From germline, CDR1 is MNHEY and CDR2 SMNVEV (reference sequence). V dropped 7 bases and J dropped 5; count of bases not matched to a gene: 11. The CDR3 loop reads CASTPWGDRGNEQYF. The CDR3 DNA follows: TGTGCCAGCACCCCTTGGGGGGACAGGGGAAACGAGCAGTACTTC.

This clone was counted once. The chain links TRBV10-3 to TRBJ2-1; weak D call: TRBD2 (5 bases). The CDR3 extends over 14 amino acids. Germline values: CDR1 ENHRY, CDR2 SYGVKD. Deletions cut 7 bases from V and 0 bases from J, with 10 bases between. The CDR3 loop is CAITHGSSYNEQFF. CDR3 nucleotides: TGTGCCATCACCCATGGGAGCTCCTACAATGAGCAGTTCTTC.

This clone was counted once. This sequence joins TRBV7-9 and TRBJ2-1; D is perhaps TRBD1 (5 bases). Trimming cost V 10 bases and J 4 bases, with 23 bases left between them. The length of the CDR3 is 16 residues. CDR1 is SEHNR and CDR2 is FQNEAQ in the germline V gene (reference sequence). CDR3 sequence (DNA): TGTGCCACTCTAGGGGCGCTCCTTAAATCATACAATGAGCAGTTCTTC. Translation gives CATLGALLKSYNEQFF.

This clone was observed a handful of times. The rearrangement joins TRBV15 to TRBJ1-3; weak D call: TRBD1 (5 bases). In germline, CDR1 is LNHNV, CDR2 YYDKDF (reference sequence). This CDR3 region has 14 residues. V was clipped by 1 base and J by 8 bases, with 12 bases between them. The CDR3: CATSRGGGADTIYF. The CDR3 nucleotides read TGTGCCACCAGCAGAGGTGGAGGGGCGGACACCATATATTTT.

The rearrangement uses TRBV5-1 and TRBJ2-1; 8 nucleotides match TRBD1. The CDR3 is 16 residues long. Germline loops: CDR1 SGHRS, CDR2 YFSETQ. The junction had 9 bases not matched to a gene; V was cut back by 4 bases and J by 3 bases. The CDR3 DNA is TGCGCCAGCAGCCCTCCCGGGACAGGAGTCTACAATGAGCAGTTCTTC. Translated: CASSPPGTGVYNEQFF.

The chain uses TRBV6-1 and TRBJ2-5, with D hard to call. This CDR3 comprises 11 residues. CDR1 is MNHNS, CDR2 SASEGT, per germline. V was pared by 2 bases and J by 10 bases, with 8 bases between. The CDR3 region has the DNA TGTGCCAGCAGTGAACACTTCGGCCAGTACTTC. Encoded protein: CASSEHFGQYF.

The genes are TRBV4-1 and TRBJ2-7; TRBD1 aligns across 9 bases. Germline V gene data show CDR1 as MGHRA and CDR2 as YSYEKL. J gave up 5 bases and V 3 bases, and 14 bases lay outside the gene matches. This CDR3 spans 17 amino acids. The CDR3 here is CASSHRGLRDREDEQYF. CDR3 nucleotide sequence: TGCGCCAGCAGCCATCGGGGCCTCCGGGACAGGGAGGACGAGCAGTACTTC.

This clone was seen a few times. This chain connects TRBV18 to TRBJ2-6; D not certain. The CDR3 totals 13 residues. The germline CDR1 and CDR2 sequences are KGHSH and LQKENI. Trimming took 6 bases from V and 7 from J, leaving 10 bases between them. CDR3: CASSPDTANVLTF. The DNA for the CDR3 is TGTGCCAGCTCGCCCGACACCGCCAACGTCCTGACTTTC.

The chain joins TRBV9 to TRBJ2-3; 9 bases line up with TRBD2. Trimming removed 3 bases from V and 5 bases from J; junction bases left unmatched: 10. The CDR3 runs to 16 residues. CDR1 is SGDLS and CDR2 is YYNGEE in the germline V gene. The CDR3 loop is CASSEGTSRVVDTQYF. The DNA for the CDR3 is TGTGCCAGCAGCGAGGGGACTAGCAGAGTGGTAGATACGCAGTATTTT.

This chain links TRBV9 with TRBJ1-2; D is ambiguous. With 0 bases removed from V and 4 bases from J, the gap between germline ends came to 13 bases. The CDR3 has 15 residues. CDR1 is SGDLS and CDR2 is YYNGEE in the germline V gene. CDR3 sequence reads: CASSVGAAEGYGYTF. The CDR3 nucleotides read TGTGCCAGCAGCGTAGGGGCCGCTGAGGGCTATGGCTACACCTTC.

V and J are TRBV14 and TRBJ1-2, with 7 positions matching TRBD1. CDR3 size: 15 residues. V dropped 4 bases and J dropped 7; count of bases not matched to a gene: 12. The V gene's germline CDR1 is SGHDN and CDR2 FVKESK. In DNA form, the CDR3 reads TGTGCCAGCAGCCCAGGGCCCGGGACAGCGGGTGGCTACACCTTC. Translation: CASSPGPGTAGGYTF.

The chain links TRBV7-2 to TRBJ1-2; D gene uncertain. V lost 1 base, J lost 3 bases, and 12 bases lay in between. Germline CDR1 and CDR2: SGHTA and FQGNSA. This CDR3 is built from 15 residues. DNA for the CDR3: TGTGCCAGCAGCTTAGGACATGTCCCTTACTATGGCTACACCTTC. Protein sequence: CASSLGHVPYYGYTF. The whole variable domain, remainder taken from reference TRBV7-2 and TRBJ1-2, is GAGVSQSPSNKVTEKGKDVELRCDPISGHTALYWYRQSLGQGLEFLIYFQGNSAPDKSGLPSDRFSAERTGGSVSTLTIQRTQQEDSAVYLCASSLGHVPYYGYTFGSGTRLTVV.

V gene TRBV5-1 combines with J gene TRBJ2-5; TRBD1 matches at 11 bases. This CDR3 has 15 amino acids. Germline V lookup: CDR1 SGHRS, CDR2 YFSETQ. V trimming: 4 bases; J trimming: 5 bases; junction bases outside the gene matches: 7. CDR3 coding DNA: TGCGCCAGCAGCCAAGGGACAGGGGGGTTTGAGACCCAGTACTTC. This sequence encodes CASSQGTGGFETQYF.

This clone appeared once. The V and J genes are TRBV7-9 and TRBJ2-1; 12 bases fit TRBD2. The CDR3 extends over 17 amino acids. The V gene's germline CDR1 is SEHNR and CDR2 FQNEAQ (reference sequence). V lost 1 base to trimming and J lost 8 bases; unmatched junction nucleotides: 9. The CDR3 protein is CASSLGRASGRAHEQFF. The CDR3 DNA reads TGTGCCAGCAGCTTAGGGCGGGCTAGCGGGAGGGCCCATGAGCAGTTCTTC.

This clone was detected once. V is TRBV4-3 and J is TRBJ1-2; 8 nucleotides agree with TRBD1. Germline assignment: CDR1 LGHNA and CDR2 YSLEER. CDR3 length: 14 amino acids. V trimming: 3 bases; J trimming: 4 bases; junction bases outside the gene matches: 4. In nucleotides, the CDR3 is TGCGCCAGCAGCCAGGACAGGGATTTCTATGGCTACACCTTC. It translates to CASSQDRDFYGYTF.

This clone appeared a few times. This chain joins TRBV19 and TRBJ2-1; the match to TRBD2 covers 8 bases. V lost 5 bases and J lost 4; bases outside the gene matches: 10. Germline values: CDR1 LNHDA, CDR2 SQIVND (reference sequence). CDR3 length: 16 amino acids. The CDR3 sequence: CASSAPRTSSYNEQFF. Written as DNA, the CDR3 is TGTGCCAGTAGTGCACCCAGGACTAGCAGTTACAATGAGCAGTTCTTC.

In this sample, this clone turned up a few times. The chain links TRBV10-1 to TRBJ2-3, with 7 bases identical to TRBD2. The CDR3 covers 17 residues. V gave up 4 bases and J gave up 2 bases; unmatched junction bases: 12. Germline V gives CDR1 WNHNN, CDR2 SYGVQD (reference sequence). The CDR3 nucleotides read TGCGCCAGCAGTGGGGGGAGAGGCGGGAGTTTCACAGATACGCAGTATTTT. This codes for CASSGGRGGSFTDTQYF.

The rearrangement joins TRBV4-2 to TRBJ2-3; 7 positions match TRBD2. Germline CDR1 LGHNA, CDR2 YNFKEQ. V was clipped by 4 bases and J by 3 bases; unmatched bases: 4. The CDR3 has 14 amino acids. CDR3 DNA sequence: TGTGCCAGCAGCCGCGGGGGAGAGACAGATACGCAGTATTTT. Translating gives CASSRGGETDTQYF.

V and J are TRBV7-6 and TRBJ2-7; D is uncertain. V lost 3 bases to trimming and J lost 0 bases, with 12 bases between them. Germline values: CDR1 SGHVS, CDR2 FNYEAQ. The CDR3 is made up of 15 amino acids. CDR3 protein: CASSFARGLSYEQYF. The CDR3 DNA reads TGTGCCAGCAGCTTCGCCAGAGGCCTCTCCTACGAGCAGTACTTC. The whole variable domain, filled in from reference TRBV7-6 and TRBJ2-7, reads GAGVSQSPRYKVTKRGQDVALRCDPISGHVSLYWYRQALGQGPEFLTYFNYEAQQDKSGLPNDRFSAERPEGSISTLTIQRTEQRDSAMYRCASSFARGLSYEQYFGPGTRLTVT.

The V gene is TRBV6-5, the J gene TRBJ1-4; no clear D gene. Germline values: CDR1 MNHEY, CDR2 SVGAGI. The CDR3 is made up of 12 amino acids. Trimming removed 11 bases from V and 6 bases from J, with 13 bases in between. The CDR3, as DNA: TGTGCCGTTGCGGCCGAGGATGAAAAACTGTTTTTT. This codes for CAVAAEDEKLFF.

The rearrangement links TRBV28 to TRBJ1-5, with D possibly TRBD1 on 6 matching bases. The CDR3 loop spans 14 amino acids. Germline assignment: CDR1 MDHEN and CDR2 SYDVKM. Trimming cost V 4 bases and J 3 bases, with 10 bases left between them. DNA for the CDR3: TGTGCCAGCAGTTCGGGACACTTCAATCAGCCCCAGCATTTT. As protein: CASSSGHFNQPQHF. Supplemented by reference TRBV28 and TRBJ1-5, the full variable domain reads DVKVTQSSRYLVKRTGEKVFLECVQDMDHENMFWYRQDPGLGLRLIYFSYDVKMKEKGDIPEGYSVSREKKERFSLILESASTNQTSMYLCASSSGHFNQPQHFGDGTRLSIL.

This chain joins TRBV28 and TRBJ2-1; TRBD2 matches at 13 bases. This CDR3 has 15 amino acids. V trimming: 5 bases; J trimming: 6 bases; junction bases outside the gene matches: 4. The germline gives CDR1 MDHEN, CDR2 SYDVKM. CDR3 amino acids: CASSLGLAGLNEQFF. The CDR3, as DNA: TGTGCCAGCAGTCTGGGACTAGCGGGACTCAATGAGCAGTTCTTC.

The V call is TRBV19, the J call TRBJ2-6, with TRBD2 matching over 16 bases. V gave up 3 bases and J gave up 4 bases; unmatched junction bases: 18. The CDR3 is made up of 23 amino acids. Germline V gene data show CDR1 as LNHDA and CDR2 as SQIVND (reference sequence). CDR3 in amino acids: CASSIIRPGLAGGPFSGANVLTF. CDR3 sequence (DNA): TGTGCCAGTAGTATTATTCGACCGGGACTAGCGGGAGGGCCCTTTTCCGGGGCCAACGTCCTGACTTTC.